Shown below are 27 T cell receptor beta chains from a single sample sequenced in a study of CD8 T cells in ankylosing spondylitis. TCRdb processed the 5' RACE reads anew with MiXCR; each CDR3 protein has one entry. This sample has about 130,000 distinct CDR3 sequences, with about an eighth found just once. The sequencing sample was made of blood, either unsorted or a sorted T cell fraction (not recorded which). The receptors originated from a female donor with ankylosing spondylitis or in good health (not recorded which).

This clonotype was seen only a few times. The chain has TRBV12-3 or TRBV12-4 and TRBJ2-3; 11 nucleotides line up with TRBD2. The CDR3 spans 18 residues. Germline trimming cut 4 bases from V and 0 bases from J; bases unmatched to any gene: 9. CDR3 amino acids: CASSSVTSGGSSTDTQYF. CDR3 bases: TGTGCCAGCAGTTCGGTAACTAGCGGGGGTTCCAGCACAGATACGCAGTATTTT.

The CDR3 region is CASSGLRTDTQYF. CDR3 DNA sequence: TGTGCCAGTAGTGGGCTACGCACAGATACGCAGTATTTT. The chain joins TRBV19 to TRBJ2-3; D is ambiguous. Trimming stripped 5 bases from V and 1 base from J, with 7 bases between. The CDR3 runs 13 residues. CDR1 is LNHDA, CDR2 SQIVND, per germline (reference sequence). The complete variable domain, with remaining parts taken from reference TRBV19 and TRBJ2-3, reads DGGITQSPKYLFRKEGQNVTLSCEQNLNHDAMYWYRQDPGQGLRLIYYSQIVNDFQKGDIAEGYSVSREKKESFPLTVTSAQKNPTAFYLCASSGLRTDTQYFGPGTRLTVL.

The sample holds many counts of this clonotype. V usage is TRBV11-1 and J usage is TRBJ2-3; the match to TRBD2 covers 13 bases. With 4 bases clipped from V and 3 bases from J, the junction kept 10 bases outside the gene matches. The CDR3 sequence is 18 residues long. In germline, CDR1 is SGHAT, CDR2 FQDESV (reference sequence). The CDR3 is CASSSLGLAGPVTDTQYF. CDR3 in DNA: TGTGCCAGCAGCTCCCTGGGACTAGCGGGACCTGTTACAGATACGCAGTATTTT.

A word on this clonotype: Since a much larger clone is just one base distant, this may be a read error. The chain recombines TRBV12-3 or TRBV12-4 with TRBJ2-7; 9 bases agree with TRBD2. The CDR3 runs to 13 residues. With V trimmed by 10 bases and J by 7 bases, 11 bases remained unmatched. DNA for the CDR3: TGTGCCACCGGGATTAGCGGGGGAGGGGAGCAGTACTTC. Translated: CATGISGGGEQYF.

The J gene is TRBJ2-1, the V gene TRBV5-1; TRBD2 aligns across 9 bases. Germline trimming cut 7 bases from V and 8 bases from J; bases unmatched to any gene: 16. Germline-derived CDR1 and CDR2 are SGHRS and YFSETQ. The CDR3 consists of 16 residues. This CDR3 reads CASPMGKTSGTDEQFF. The CDR3 DNA reads TGCGCCAGCCCCATGGGTAAGACTAGCGGTACGGATGAGCAGTTCTTC.

The J gene is TRBJ1-6, the V gene TRBV6-1; 9 nucleotides agree with TRBD1. Germline V gene lookup returns CDR1 MNHNS and CDR2 SASEGT. Trimming removed 6 bases from V and 6 bases from J; junction bases left unmatched: 6. CDR3 length: 15 amino acids. CDR3 in amino acids: CASSSGTGSNSPLHF. CDR3 bases: TGTGCCAGCAGCTCCGGGACAGGGAGTAATTCACCCCTCCACTTT.

V usage is TRBV20-1 and J usage is TRBJ1-2; no clear D gene. V was cut by 3 bases and J by 3 bases, with 14 bases left in between. The CDR3 extends over 14 amino acids. From germline, CDR1 is DFQATT and CDR2 SNEGSKA (reference sequence). CDR3 region: CSAREYKGHYGYTF. The CDR3 nucleotides are TGCAGTGCTAGGGAGTATAAAGGGCACTATGGCTACACCTTC.

This sequence joins TRBV27 and TRBJ2-2; D uncertain. Trimming took off 3 bases at V and 7 bases at J, with 6 bases between the two ends. Germline CDR1 MNHEY, CDR2 SMNVEV (reference sequence). This CDR3 has 12 residues. The chain's CDR3 is CASSFSNGELFF. The CDR3 DNA reads TGTGCCAGCAGTTTTAGTAACGGGGAGCTGTTTTTT.

The chain couples TRBV12-3 or TRBV12-4 to TRBJ1-2, with D possibly matching TRBD1 (6 bases). V lost 3 bases to trimming and J lost 2 bases, with 7 bases between them. This CDR3 region has 13 residues. Here the CDR3 DNA reads TGTGCCAGCAGTTTCAGGGGAAACTATGGCTACACCTTC. Amino acids: CASSFRGNYGYTF.

A few counts support this clonotype. The chain links TRBV5-6 to TRBJ2-2, with D unclear. Germline V gene lookup returns CDR1 SGHDT and CDR2 YYEEEE. Trimming stripped 4 bases from V and 3 bases from J, with 7 bases between. The length of the CDR3 is 13 residues. The CDR3 reads CASSPDYTGELFF. CDR3 sequence (DNA): TGTGCCAGCAGCCCAGACTACACCGGGGAGCTGTTTTTT.

The genes are TRBV12-3 or TRBV12-4 and TRBJ2-3; 7 nucleotides align to TRBD1. After removal of 8 bases from V and 4 bases from J, the junction contained 12 bases not matched to a gene. The length of the CDR3 is 15 residues. The CDR3 DNA follows: TGTGCCAGCGCCAAGGGACAGTCCGCGGCAGATACGCAGTATTTT. It is translated as CASAKGQSAADTQYF.

This clonotype was recorded a few times. The chain couples TRBV7-2 to TRBJ2-3; TRBD2 aligns across 10 bases. The V gene's germline CDR1 is SGHTA and CDR2 FQGNSA. CDR3 length: 16 residues. The V gene end was trimmed by 0 bases and the J gene end by 2 bases; junction bases not matched to a gene: 2. The CDR3 coding sequence is TGTGCCAGCAGCTTAGCAGCGGGGGGGTACACAGATACGCAGTATTTT. The encoded protein is CASSLAAGGYTDTQYF. Supplemented by reference TRBV7-2 and TRBJ2-3, the full variable domain reads GAGVSQSPSNKVTEKGKDVELRCDPISGHTALYWYRQSLGQGLEFLIYFQGNSAPDKSGLPSDRFSAERTGGSVSTLTIQRTQQEDSAVYLCASSLAAGGYTDTQYFGPGTRLTVL.

The rearrangement uses TRBV28 and TRBJ2-1; 11 nucleotides align to TRBD1. Looked up from germline, CDR1 is MDHEN and CDR2 is SYDVKM. The CDR3 is made up of 14 amino acids. After removal of 5 bases from V and 6 bases from J, the junction contained 3 bases not matched to a gene. The chain's CDR3 is CASSMDRGLNEQFF. In DNA, the CDR3 is TGTGCCAGCAGTATGGACAGGGGGCTCAATGAGCAGTTCTTC. Filled out from reference TRBV28 and TRBJ2-1, the complete variable domain reads DVKVTQSSRYLVKRTGEKVFLECVQDMDHENMFWYRQDPGLGLRLIYFSYDVKMKEKGDIPEGYSVSREKKERFSLILESASTNQTSMYLCASSMDRGLNEQFFGPGTRLTVL.

This chain connects TRBV6-4 to TRBJ1-2; possibly TRBD1 for D (5 bases). V was shortened by 2 bases and J by 5 bases, with 12 bases between the two germline ends. This CDR3 is 14 amino acids long. Germline V gives CDR1 MRHNA, CDR2 SNTAGT. The CDR3 coding sequence is TGTGCCAGCAGTGACGGGGCAGGGCGATATGGCTACACCTTC. It encodes CASSDGAGRYGYTF.

This chain joins TRBV5-1 and TRBJ1-2; D is undetermined. This CDR3 contains 13 residues. V lost 7 bases and J lost 4, with 14 bases in between. The germline V gene encodes CDR1 SGHRS and CDR2 YFSETQ. Here the CDR3 reads CASSPEAGYGYTF. CDR3 sequence (DNA): TGCGCCAGCTCACCCGAGGCGGGCTATGGCTACACCTTC. The complete variable domain, with remaining parts taken from reference TRBV5-1 and TRBJ1-2, reads KAGVTQTPRYLIKTRGQQVTLSCSPISGHRSVSWYQQTPGQGLQFLFEYFSETQRNKGNFPGRFSGRQFSNSRSEMNVSTLELGDSALYLCASSPEAGYGYTFGSGTRLTVV.

This clonotype was seen many times. The chain carries TRBV5-1 and TRBJ2-3; D remains ambiguous. V was shortened by 5 bases and J by 2 bases, with 12 bases between the two germline ends. Germline assignment: CDR1 SGHRS and CDR2 YFSETQ. The CDR3 is 14 residues long. CDR3 amino acids: CASSIQGNTDTQYF. As DNA, the CDR3 is TGCGCCAGCAGTATACAAGGGAACACAGATACGCAGTATTTT.

This clonotype appeared many times. CDR3 in DNA: TGTGCCAGCAGTCAGAATCGGTACACTGAAGCTTTCTTT. Encoded protein: CASSQNRYTEAFF. V and J are TRBV27 and TRBJ1-1; no definite D call. The V end was cut by 5 bases, the J end by 3 bases, with 10 bases between. CDR1 is MNHEY, CDR2 SMNVEV, per germline (reference sequence). This CDR3 region has 13 residues.

The V call is TRBV5-4, the J call TRBJ2-1, with 10 positions matching TRBD2. The CDR3 contains 19 residues. V shed 0 bases and J 0 bases; nucleotides not matched to a gene: 9. Germline loops: CDR1 SGHNT, CDR2 YYREEE (reference sequence). The CDR3 here is CASSLGASGGPSSYNEQFF. The CDR3 DNA reads as TGTGCCAGCAGCTTGGGGGCTAGCGGGGGCCCCAGCTCCTACAATGAGCAGTTCTTC.

V gene TRBV20-1 combines with J gene TRBJ2-7, with TRBD2 matching over 11 bases. This CDR3 spans 15 amino acids. J lost 7 bases, V lost 1 base, and 9 bases had no gene match. Germline values: CDR1 DFQATT, CDR2 SNEGSKA (reference sequence). The CDR3 protein is CSARAQTSGNGEQYF. The CDR3 bases are TGCAGTGCTAGAGCCCAGACTAGCGGGAACGGGGAGCAGTACTTC.

The V gene is TRBV12-3 or TRBV12-4, the J gene TRBJ2-1; 9 nucleotides agree with TRBD2. Trimming took 5 bases from V and 7 from J; bases not matched to a gene: 9. The CDR3 has 15 residues. The chain's CDR3 is CASSRLTSGLNEQFF. CDR3 nucleotide sequence: TGTGCCAGCAGTCGGCTAACTAGCGGGCTAAATGAGCAGTTCTTC.

The V and J genes are TRBV11-2 and TRBJ2-4; D is perhaps TRBD2 (5 bases). Germline V CDR1 and CDR2: SGHAT, FQNNGV. V was shortened by 4 bases and J by 2 bases, with 21 bases between the two germline ends. The CDR3 contains 18 residues. The CDR3 reads CASSSIRPGRGTKNIQYF. CDR3 DNA: TGTGCCAGCAGCTCGATTAGACCGGGTCGAGGGACCAAAAACATTCAGTACTTC.

This clonotype showed up just a few times. A read error may produce the germline difference seen at one junction end. The rearrangement joins TRBV27 to TRBJ2-3; 12 bases line up with TRBD1. The V gene's germline CDR1 is MNHEY and CDR2 SMNVEV (reference sequence). The CDR3 length is 16 residues. The CDR3 reads CASRRTGTGGTDMQYF. The CDR3 DNA is TGTGCCAGCAGACGGACCGGGACAGGGGGCACAGATATGCAGTATTTT.

CDR3 in amino acids: CASSQDNAGGVFFVFEDIQYF. CDR3 nucleotides: TGCGCCAGCAGCCAAGATAACGCGGGGGGGGTGTTTTTCGTTTTCGAGGACATTCAGTACTTC. The rearrangement joins TRBV4-1 to TRBJ2-4, with 9 positions matching TRBD2. CDR3 length: 21 residues. Germline V CDR1 and CDR2: MGHRA, YSYEKL. Trimming at V came to 0 bases and at J to 8 bases, leaving 23 bases not matched to a gene.

As to this clonotype: A much larger clone differs by one base, so this may be a read error. The J gene is TRBJ1-3, the V gene TRBV12-3 or TRBV12-4; perhaps TRBD1 as D (6 bases). The CDR3 totals 14 residues. In DNA, the CDR3 is TGTACCAGCAGACCCCACAGGGATCGAAACACCATATATTTT. Translation gives CTSRPHRDRNTIYF.

This clonotype was counted a few times. This chain uses TRBV21-1 with TRBJ2-3; the table gives TRBD2 as D, unverified against the DNA. TRBV21-1 is given as a pseudogene. This CDR3 comprises 17 residues. CDR3: CASSPRNQGSGADTQYF. Written as DNA, the CDR3 is TGTGCCAGCAGCCCTAGAAACCAAGGAAGCGGGGCAGATACGCAGTATTTT.

This clonotype was detected ten times or more. The chain is built from TRBV5-1 and TRBJ2-2, with a tentative D call TRBD2 (6 bases). This CDR3 contains 14 residues. Trimming removed 6 bases from V and 6 bases from J, with 15 bases in between. Per the germline V gene, CDR1 is SGHRS and CDR2 is YFSETQ. DNA for the CDR3: TGCGCCAGCATAGGAGGAGGGTACGCCGGGGAGCTGTTTTTT. As protein: CASIGGGYAGELFF.

The table lists this clonotype with many counts. CDR3 coding DNA: TGCGCCAGCAGCTTGGTCGGAGACTATGACGCTTTCTTT. Translating gives CASSLVGDYDAFF. V usage is TRBV5-1 and J usage is TRBJ1-1, with no clear D. V gave up 0 bases and J gave up 11 bases, with 14 bases separating them. Germline V gene sequence: CDR1 SGHRS, CDR2 YFSETQ. The length of the CDR3 is 13 residues.